The T cell receptor beta chain described here comes from a study of T cell responses to AZD1222 COVID-19 vaccine. Study results and caveats: Most donors were white British, females outnumbered males, and clonal diversity was possibly underestimated.

Germline CDR1 is LGHDT and CDR2 is YNNKEL (reference sequence). V shed 4 bases and J shed 5 bases, with 18 bases lying between them. The CDR3 contains 15 residues. Data came from immunoSEQ multiplex PCR; TCRdb stores just in-frame clones and leaves some out. The table shows 46,000 or so clones, with about 80% occurring only once. Note on this clone: The antigen is undetermined.

This rearrangement joins TRBV3-1 (or the pseudogene TRBV3-2) to TRBJ2-7; weak D call: TRBD2 (6 bases). The receptor was derived from an adult in good health. The sample in question was peripheral blood, obtained on day 0 of AZD1222 vaccination. This CDR3 is CASSLRKTSVHEQYF. In nucleotides, the CDR3 is TGTGCCAGCAGCCTAAGGAAGACTAGTGTCCACGAGCAGTACTTC.